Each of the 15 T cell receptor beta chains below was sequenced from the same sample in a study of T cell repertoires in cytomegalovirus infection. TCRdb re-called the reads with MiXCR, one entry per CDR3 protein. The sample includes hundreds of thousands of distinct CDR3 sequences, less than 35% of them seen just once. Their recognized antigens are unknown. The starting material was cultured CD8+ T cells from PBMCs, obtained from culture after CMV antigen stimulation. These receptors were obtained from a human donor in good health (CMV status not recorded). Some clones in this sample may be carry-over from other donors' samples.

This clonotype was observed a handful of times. The CDR3 spells CASSQEEASGFLNEQFF. Here the CDR3 DNA reads TGCGCCAGCAGCCAAGAAGAGGCTAGCGGGTTCCTCAATGAGCAGTTCTTC. V usage is TRBV4-1 and J usage is TRBJ2-1; TRBD2 aligns across 8 bases. J gave up 6 bases and V 0 bases, and 10 bases lay outside the gene matches. This CDR3 has 17 residues. Germline V lookup: CDR1 MGHRA, CDR2 YSYEKL.

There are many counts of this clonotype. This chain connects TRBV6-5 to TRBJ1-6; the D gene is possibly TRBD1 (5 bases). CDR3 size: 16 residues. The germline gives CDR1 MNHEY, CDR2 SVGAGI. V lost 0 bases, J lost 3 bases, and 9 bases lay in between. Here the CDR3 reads CASSYSGTDYNSPLHF. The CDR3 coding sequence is TGTGCCAGCAGTTACTCCGGGACCGACTATAATTCACCCCTCCACTTT.

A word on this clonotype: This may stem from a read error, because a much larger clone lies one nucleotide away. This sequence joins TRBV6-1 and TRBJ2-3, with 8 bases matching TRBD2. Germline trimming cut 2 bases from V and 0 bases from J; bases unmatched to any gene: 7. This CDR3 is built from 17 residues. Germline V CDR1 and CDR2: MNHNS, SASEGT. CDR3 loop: CASSEKDIAGSTDTQYF. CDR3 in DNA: TGTGCCAGCAGTGAAAAGGACATAGCGGGGAGCACAGATACGCAGTATTTT.

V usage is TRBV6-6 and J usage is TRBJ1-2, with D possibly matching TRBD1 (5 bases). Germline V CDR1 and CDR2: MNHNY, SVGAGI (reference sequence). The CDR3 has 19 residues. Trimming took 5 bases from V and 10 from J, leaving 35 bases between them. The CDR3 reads CASSPPGGDIMGGRFDYTF. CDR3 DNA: TGTGCCAGCAGTCCCCCGGGAGGTGATATTATGGGGGGGAGGTTTGACTACACCTTC.

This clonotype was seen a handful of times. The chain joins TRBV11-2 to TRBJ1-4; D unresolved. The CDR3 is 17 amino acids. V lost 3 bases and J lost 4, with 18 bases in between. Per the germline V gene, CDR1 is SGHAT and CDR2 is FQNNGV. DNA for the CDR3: TGTGCCAGCAGCTTCCCCCCGGAGGAGAGCTTTAATGAAAAACTGTTTTTT. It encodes CASSFPPEESFNEKLFF.

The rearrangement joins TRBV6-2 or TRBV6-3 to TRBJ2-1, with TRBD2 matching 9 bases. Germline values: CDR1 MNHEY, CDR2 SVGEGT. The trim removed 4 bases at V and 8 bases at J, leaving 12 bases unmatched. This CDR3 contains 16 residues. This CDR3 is CASSSESGGPTDEQFF. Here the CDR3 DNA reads TGTGCCAGCAGTTCTGAGAGCGGGGGGCCAACGGATGAGCAGTTCTTC.

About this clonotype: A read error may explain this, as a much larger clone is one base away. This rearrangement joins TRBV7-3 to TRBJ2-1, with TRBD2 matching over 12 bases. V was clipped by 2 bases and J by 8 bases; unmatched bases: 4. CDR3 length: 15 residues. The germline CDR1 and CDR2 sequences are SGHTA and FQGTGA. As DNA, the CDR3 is TGTGCCAGCAGCTTACTAGCGGGGGGGTTTGATGAGCAGTTCTTC. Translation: CASSLLAGGFDEQFF.

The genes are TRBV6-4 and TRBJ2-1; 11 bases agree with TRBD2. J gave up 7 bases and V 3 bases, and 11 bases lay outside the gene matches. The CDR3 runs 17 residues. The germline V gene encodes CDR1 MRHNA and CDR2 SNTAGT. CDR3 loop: CASSELPSGGRANEQFF. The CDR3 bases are TGTGCCAGCAGTGAGCTGCCTAGCGGGGGGCGGGCGAATGAGCAGTTCTTC.

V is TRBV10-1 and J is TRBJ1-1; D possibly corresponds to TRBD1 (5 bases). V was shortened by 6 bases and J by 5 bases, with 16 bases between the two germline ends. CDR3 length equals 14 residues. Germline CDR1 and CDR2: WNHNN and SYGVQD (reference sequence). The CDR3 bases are TGCGCCAGCAGCGACAAATGGGGGGGGACTGAAGCTTTCTTT. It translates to CASSDKWGGTEAFF.

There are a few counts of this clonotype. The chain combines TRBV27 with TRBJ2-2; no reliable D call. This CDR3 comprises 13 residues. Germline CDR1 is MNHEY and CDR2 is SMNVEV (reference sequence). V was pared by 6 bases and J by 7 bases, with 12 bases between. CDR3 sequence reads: CASSPGLYGELFF. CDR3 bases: TGTGCCAGCAGCCCCGGTCTATACGGGGAGCTGTTTTTT.

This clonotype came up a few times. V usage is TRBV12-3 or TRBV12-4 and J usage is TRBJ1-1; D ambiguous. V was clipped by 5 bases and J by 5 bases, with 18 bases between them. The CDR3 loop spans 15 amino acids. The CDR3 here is CASSPHPISRTEAFF. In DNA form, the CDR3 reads TGTGCCAGCAGTCCCCACCCTATATCGAGAACTGAAGCTTTCTTT.

In DNA form, the CDR3 reads TGTGCCAGCAGATACAGGGGGGGCTCCTACAATGAGCAGTTCTTC. It specifies CASRYRGGSYNEQFF. This chain uses TRBV5-5 with TRBJ2-1; D is possibly TRBD1 (8 bases). Between the trimmed V and J ends, which lost 5 bases and 0 bases, there was a span of 12 bases. The germline CDR1 and CDR2 sequences are SGHKS and YYEKEE (reference sequence). The CDR3 is 15 residues long.

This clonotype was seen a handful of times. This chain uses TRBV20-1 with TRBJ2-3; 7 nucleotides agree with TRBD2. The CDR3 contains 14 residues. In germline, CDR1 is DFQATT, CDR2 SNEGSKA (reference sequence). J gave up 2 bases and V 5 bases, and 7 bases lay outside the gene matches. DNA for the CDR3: TGCAGTGCTCTTAGCGGGCTGGTCACAGATACGCAGTATTTT. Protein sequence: CSALSGLVTDTQYF.

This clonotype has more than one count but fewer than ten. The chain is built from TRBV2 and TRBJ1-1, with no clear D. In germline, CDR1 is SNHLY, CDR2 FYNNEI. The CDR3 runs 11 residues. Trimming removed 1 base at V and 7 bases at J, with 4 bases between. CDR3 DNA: TGTGCCAGCAGTGAAGACCTTGAAGCTTTCTTT. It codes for CASSEDLEAFF.

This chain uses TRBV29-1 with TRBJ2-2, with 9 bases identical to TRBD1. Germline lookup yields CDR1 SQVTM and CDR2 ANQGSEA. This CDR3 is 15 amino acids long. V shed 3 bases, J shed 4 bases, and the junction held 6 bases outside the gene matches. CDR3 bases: TGCAGCGTTGACGGGGGGACAGGGCGCACCGGGGAGCTGTTTTTT. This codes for CSVDGGTGRTGELFF.